The 27 T cell receptor beta chains below come from one sample, sequenced in a study of T cell responses to AZD1222 COVID-19 vaccine. Assay: immunoSEQ multiplex PCR; the TCRdb copy retains only in-frame clones and omits some. The sample has some 140,000 clones; about 87% are singletons. The material was peripheral blood, obtained on day 0 of AZD1222 vaccination. All receptors derive from an adult in good health.

The chain employs TRBV7-2 and TRBJ2-2; D possibly corresponds to TRBD2 (6 bases). The CDR3 sequence is 16 residues long. Germline V gene lookup returns CDR1 SGHTA and CDR2 FQGNSA. Trimming stripped 2 bases from V and 3 bases from J, with 13 bases between. The CDR3 loop is CASSLLAGTYTGELFF. The CDR3 DNA follows: TGTGCCAGCAGCTTATTGGCGGGGACCTACACCGGGGAGCTGTTTTTT.

V is TRBV5-8 and J is TRBJ1-2; 10 bases align to TRBD1. The CDR3 length is 15 residues. V lost 4 bases, J lost 4 bases, and 7 bases stayed unmatched. CDR1 is SGHTS, CDR2 YDEGEE, per germline. CDR3 DNA: TGTGCCAGCAGCACCGGACAGGGGGGCGTCTATGGCTACACCTTC. Translating it yields CASSTGQGGVYGYTF.

The chain joins TRBV6-1 to TRBJ2-2; D possibly uses TRBD1 or TRBD2 (5 bases each). CDR3 length equals 14 residues. V lost 3 bases and J lost 7, with 12 bases in between. CDR1 and CDR2 (germline): MNHNS, SASEGT. CDR3 sequence reads: CASSDSRGYGELFF. The CDR3 DNA reads TGTGCCAGCAGTGATTCCCGGGGCTACGGGGAGCTGTTTTTT.

The chain couples TRBV13 to TRBJ1-1; D may be TRBD1 (5 bases). Trimming took 6 bases from V and 4 from J, leaving 12 bases between them. The germline gives CDR1 PRHDT, CDR2 FYEKMQ (reference sequence). The CDR3 extends over 13 amino acids. CDR3 protein: CASRRTGGTEAFF. CDR3 DNA: TGTGCCAGCAGACGAACCGGGGGCACTGAAGCTTTCTTT.

The genes are TRBV5-6 and TRBJ1-4; 10 positions match TRBD1. This CDR3 contains 14 residues. Germline V gene lookup returns CDR1 SGHDT and CDR2 YYEEEE. Losses at the gene ends were 3 bases for V and 7 bases for J; bases not matched to a gene: 3. The CDR3 is CASSSGQGTEKLFF. The DNA for the CDR3 is TGTGCCAGCAGCTCGGGACAGGGGACTGAAAAACTGTTTTTT.

J is TRBJ1-1 and V is TRBV7-2; D uncertain. Germline CDR1 reads SGHTA; CDR2 reads FQGNSA. The length of the CDR3 is 14 residues. V was cut by 5 bases and J by 2 bases, with 12 bases left in between. This CDR3 is CASSPTGINTEAFF. CDR3 bases: TGTGCCAGCAGCCCCACGGGGATCAACACTGAAGCTTTCTTT.

CDR3 residues: CASSRDYVDTQYF. The CDR3 DNA sequence: TGTGCCAGCAGCCGCGACTATGTGGATACGCAGTATTTT. This rearrangement joins TRBV7-2 to TRBJ2-3; weak D call: TRBD2 (5 bases). Germline CDR1 SGHTA, CDR2 FQGNSA. Trimming pared 5 bases from V and 6 bases from J, leaving 12 bases between. The CDR3 sequence is 13 residues long.

CDR3 DNA sequence: TGTGCCAGCAGTCTGGGGACGGTCGCGACTGAAGCTTTCTTT. This gives the protein CASSLGTVATEAFF. The chain recombines TRBV9 with TRBJ1-1; TRBD1 is a possible D gene (5 bases). The germline gives CDR1 SGDLS, CDR2 YYNGEE. There are 14 residues in the CDR3. Trimming pared 5 bases from V and 5 bases from J, leaving 16 bases between.

The chain has TRBV7-6 and TRBJ2-6, with a tentative D call TRBD1 (6 bases). The length of the CDR3 is 16 residues. V gave up 5 bases and J gave up 2 bases, with 13 bases separating them. The germline CDR1 and CDR2 sequences are SGHVS and FNYEAQ. CDR3 coding DNA: TGTGCCAGCAGCCTTATCCAGGGGACTGGGGCCAACGTCCTGACTTTC. This encodes CASSLIQGTGANVLTF.

The V and J genes are TRBV7-9 and TRBJ2-7; D gene ambiguous. V was shortened by 5 bases and J by 5 bases, with 13 bases between the two germline ends. Germline CDR1 reads SEHNR; CDR2 reads FQNEAQ (reference sequence). The CDR3 spans 13 residues. CDR3 DNA sequence: TGTGCCAGCAGCCCACCTAGTAACCACGAGCAGTACTTC. Residues: CASSPPSNHEQYF.

The rearrangement joins TRBV11-3 to TRBJ2-7; 10 positions agree with TRBD1. The V gene's germline CDR1 is SGHNT and CDR2 YENEEA. Trimming at V came to 5 bases and at J to 5 bases, leaving 6 bases not matched to a gene. The length of the CDR3 is 14 residues. The CDR3 nucleotides read TGTGCCAGCAGCAAAGGACAGGGGGACGACGAGCAGTACTTC. This gives the protein CASSKGQGDDEQYF.

V usage is TRBV10-3 and J usage is TRBJ1-1; possibly TRBD1 for D (6 bases). V gave up 6 bases and J gave up 1 base, with 9 bases separating them. The length of the CDR3 is 13 residues. Per germline, CDR1 ENHRY and CDR2 SYGVKD. CDR3 bases: TGTGCCATCAGCTCGGACAGGAACACTGAAGCTTTCTTT. Translated, it gives CAISSDRNTEAFF.

The chain couples TRBV6-6 to TRBJ2-7, with a possible D match to TRBD1 (6 bases). V gave up 2 bases and J gave up 4 bases, with 15 bases separating them. CDR3 length: 15 residues. Germline V lookup: CDR1 MNHNY, CDR2 SVGAGI (reference sequence). CDR3 in amino acids: CASSYRGAGAYEQYF. The DNA of the CDR3 is TGTGCCAGCAGTTACCGTGGAGCAGGGGCGTACGAGCAGTACTTC.

The chain combines TRBV6-5 with TRBJ2-1; maybe TRBD2 (5 bases). Trimming cost V 7 bases and J 0 bases, with 13 bases left between them. The CDR3 consists of 15 residues. Germline values: CDR1 MNHEY, CDR2 SVGAGI. This CDR3 is CASTEVGSSYNEQFF. The CDR3 DNA reads TGTGCCAGCACCGAAGTTGGGAGCTCCTACAATGAGCAGTTCTTC.

The chain uses TRBV7-2 and TRBJ2-7; 11 bases map to TRBD2. There are 15 residues in the CDR3. Germline lookup yields CDR1 SGHTA and CDR2 FQGNSA. After removal of 4 bases from V and 3 bases from J, the junction contained 5 bases not matched to a gene. The CDR3 DNA reads as TGTGCCAGCAGCTCTTCTAGCGGGGGGCTCTACGAGCAGTACTTC. This sequence encodes CASSSSSGGLYEQYF.

The chain combines TRBV2 with TRBJ1-2, with D perhaps TRBD1 (5 bases). The CDR3 spans 14 residues. Germline values: CDR1 SNHLY, CDR2 FYNNEI. Trimming took 7 bases from V and 4 from J, leaving 16 bases between them. The CDR3 DNA reads as TGTGCCAGCAATAGTCAGGGAGGTGGCTATGGCTACACCTTC. This codes for CASNSQGGGYGYTF. Drawing the rest from reference TRBV2 and TRBJ1-2, the complete variable domain is EPEVTQTPSHQVTQMGQEVILRCVPISNHLYFYWYRQILGQKVEFLVSFYNNEISEKSEIFDDQFSVERPDGSNFTLKIRSTKLEDSAMYFCASNSQGGGYGYTFGSGTRLTVV.

The chain joins TRBV2 to TRBJ2-1; tentatively, D is TRBD2 (6 bases). This CDR3 spans 15 amino acids. Germline-derived CDR1 and CDR2 are SNHLY and FYNNEI. Trimming took off 5 bases at V and 10 bases at J, with 21 bases between the two ends. CDR3 loop: CASSLGGGGFEEQFF. CDR3 bases: TGTGCCAGCAGTCTGGGAGGCGGTGGTTTCGAGGAGCAGTTCTTC.

The chain carries TRBV28 and TRBJ1-2; D may be TRBD1 (5 bases). V was shortened by 6 bases and J by 8 bases, with 25 bases between the two germline ends. In germline, CDR1 is MDHEN, CDR2 SYDVKM. The CDR3 covers 16 residues. The CDR3 bases are TGTGCCAGCAGATACCCCCGGGCCGGGGGAAGGGAAGGCTACACCTTC. This translates into CASRYPRAGGREGYTF.

The chain couples TRBV28 to TRBJ1-5; D gene unclear. Trimming took 3 bases from V and 0 from J, leaving 12 bases between them. The germline CDR1 and CDR2 sequences are MDHEN and SYDVKM. This CDR3 comprises 16 residues. CDR3: CASSLALGYSNQPQHF. In DNA form, the CDR3 reads TGTGCCAGCAGTTTGGCCCTGGGCTATAGCAATCAGCCCCAGCATTTT.

The sample holds a few counts of this clone. The J gene is TRBJ1-1, the V gene TRBV2; D is unresolved. The length of the CDR3 is 12 residues. V was cut by 2 bases and J by 0 bases, with 1 base left in between. Germline CDR1 and CDR2: SNHLY and FYNNEI. This CDR3 reads CASSELNTEAFF. In DNA form, the CDR3 reads TGTGCCAGCAGTGAACTGAACACTGAAGCTTTCTTT.

This chain links TRBV5-1 with TRBJ2-7; no reliable D call. Trimming removed 5 bases from V and 2 bases from J, with 11 bases in between. The germline gives CDR1 SGHRS, CDR2 YFSETQ. The CDR3 has 13 amino acids. Here the CDR3 reads CASSLDGPYEQYF. The CDR3 DNA follows: TGCGCCAGCAGTTTAGACGGGCCCTACGAGCAGTACTTC. Combining the CDR3 with reference TRBV5-1 and TRBJ2-7 gives the whole variable domain KAGVTQTPRYLIKTRGQQVTLSCSPISGHRSVSWYQQTPGQGLQFLFEYFSETQRNKGNFPGRFSGRQFSNSRSEMNVSTLELGDSALYLCASSLDGPYEQYFGPGTRLTVT.

The chain recombines TRBV7-9 with TRBJ2-7, with unresolved D. Trimming cost V 0 bases and J 2 bases, with 8 bases left between them. Germline loops: CDR1 SEHNR, CDR2 FQNEAQ (reference sequence). CDR3 length: 14 residues. The CDR3 reads CASSLAYFPYEQYF. CDR3 DNA: TGTGCCAGCAGCTTAGCATACTTTCCCTACGAGCAGTACTTC.

The chain carries TRBV4-1 and TRBJ2-1, with D tentatively TRBD2 (6 bases). The CDR3 runs 16 residues. Trimming pared 4 bases from V and 1 base from J, leaving 14 bases between. The germline V gene has CDR1 MGHRA and CDR2 YSYEKL. CDR3: CASSPSQGLSYNEQFF. The CDR3 DNA follows: TGCGCCAGCAGCCCCTCTCAGGGACTTTCCTACAATGAGCAGTTCTTC.

V is TRBV19 and J is TRBJ1-1; 7 nucleotides match TRBD1. Germline CDR1 LNHDA, CDR2 SQIVND (reference sequence). The ends lost 5 bases at V and 1 base at J; junction bases unmatched: 4. This CDR3 is 14 amino acids long. The CDR3 loop is CASSSGTANTEAFF. The DNA for the CDR3 is TGTGCCAGTAGTTCCGGGACAGCGAACACTGAAGCTTTCTTT.

The chain couples TRBV19 to TRBJ1-2, with TRBD1 matching 7 bases. In germline, CDR1 is LNHDA, CDR2 SQIVND (reference sequence). V lost 4 bases, J lost 4 bases, and 6 bases stayed unmatched. The CDR3 runs to 14 residues. CDR3 sequence: CASSTTGDSYGYTF. The CDR3 nucleotides are TGTGCCAGTAGTACTACAGGGGACTCCTATGGCTACACCTTC.

The gene calls are TRBV7-2 and TRBJ2-7; tentatively, D is TRBD1 (6 bases). Looked up from germline, CDR1 is SGHTA and CDR2 is FQGNSA. The V end was cut by 5 bases, the J end by 2 bases, with 16 bases between. There are 15 residues in the CDR3. CDR3 sequence: CASSLGTPDTYEQYF. CDR3 DNA sequence: TGTGCCAGCAGCCTTGGGACACCTGATACCTACGAGCAGTACTTC.

This chain connects TRBV12-3 or TRBV12-4 to TRBJ2-7; no reliable D call. V was shortened by 7 bases and J by 5 bases, with 15 bases between the two germline ends. The CDR3 extends over 13 amino acids. The CDR3 sequence is CASTPGNIDEQYF. CDR3 coding DNA: TGTGCCAGCACCCCTGGGAATATTGACGAGCAGTACTTC.